This entry lists 20 T cell receptor beta chains sequenced from one sample in a study of T cells in Graves' hyperthyroidism and ophthalmopathy. Researchers amplified the TCR beta CDR3 regions from RNA transcripts. With the HTBI primer set, the TCR CDR3 went through a first round of RT-PCR. TCRdb used MiXCR to reprocess the multiplex PCR reads, holding one entry per CDR3 protein. The sample lists 250,000 to 300,000 distinct CDR3 sequences; roughly 15% were seen once. The sequencing input was blood. Receptor source: a woman in her forties with Graves' hyperthyroidism.

This clonotype was counted many times. This chain links TRBV7-9 with TRBJ1-2; D is unresolved. CDR3 length: 12 residues. Per germline, CDR1 SEHNR and CDR2 FQNEAQ (reference sequence). Trimming left V 5 bases short and J 4 bases short, with 8 bases between. The DNA for the CDR3 is TGTGCCAGCAGCGCCCACTTCTATGGCTACACCTTC. This translates into CASSAHFYGYTF.

The chain employs TRBV15 and TRBJ2-2, with 8 bases matching TRBD2. With V trimmed by 8 bases and J by 3 bases, 5 bases remained unmatched. There are 14 residues in the CDR3. CDR1 and CDR2 (germline): LNHNV, YYDKDF (reference sequence). The CDR3 DNA is TGTGCCACCCTCGGGGGGGACCACACCGGGGAGCTGTTTTTT. Translated: CATLGGDHTGELFF.

This clonotype was picked up many times. This CDR3 is CASCQDGSDTQYF. The CDR3 nucleotides are TGTGCCAGTTGTCAGGACGGTTCAGATACGCAGTATTTT. The chain couples TRBV2 to TRBJ2-3; D remains ambiguous. This CDR3 spans 13 amino acids. Looked up from germline, CDR1 is SNHLY and CDR2 is FYNNEI. The V end lost 9 bases, the J end lost 4 bases, and 14 bases lay between the germline ends.

This clonotype was counted between two and nine times. The rearrangement links TRBV5-8 to TRBJ2-1; 14 positions match TRBD2. The CDR3 has 18 amino acids. The germline CDR1 and CDR2 sequences are SGHTS and YDEGEE. Germline trimming cut 0 bases from V and 3 bases from J; bases unmatched to any gene: 5. CDR3 DNA: TGTGCCAGCAGCTTGGGGGGACTAGCGGGAGATAACTACAATGAGCAGTTCTTC. Encoded protein: CASSLGGLAGDNYNEQFF.

This chain links TRBV2 with TRBJ2-1; D is possibly TRBD2 (6 bases). Trimming stripped 3 bases from V and 8 bases from J, with 17 bases between. Germline CDR1 reads SNHLY; CDR2 reads FYNNEI. This CDR3 has 15 amino acids. This CDR3 is CASSDGPRRGYEQFF. The CDR3 DNA sequence: TGTGCCAGCAGTGATGGACCCCGGAGGGGCTATGAGCAGTTCTTC.

The V and J genes are TRBV3-1 and TRBJ2-1; 10 bases line up with TRBD1. The junction had 5 bases not matched to a gene; V was cut back by 6 bases and J by 6 bases. Germline loops: CDR1 LGHDT, CDR2 YNNKEL (reference sequence). The CDR3 consists of 14 residues. CDR3 loop: CASRPGTGANEQFF. The CDR3 nucleotides read TGTGCCAGCAGACCCGGGACAGGGGCCAATGAGCAGTTCTTC.

Many counts were recorded for this clonotype. V is TRBV7-9 and J is TRBJ2-5, with 11 bases aligning to TRBD2. V shed 3 bases and J 0 bases; nucleotides not matched to a gene: 3. CDR3 size: 16 residues. In germline, CDR1 is SEHNR, CDR2 FQNEAQ (reference sequence). CDR3 region: CASSLTTSGDQETQYF. The CDR3 DNA is TGTGCCAGCAGCTTGACGACTAGCGGGGACCAAGAGACCCAGTACTTC. The full variable domain, with the rest looked up from reference TRBV7-9 and TRBJ2-5, is DTGVSQNPRHKITKRGQNVTFRCDPISEHNRLYWYRQTLGQGPEFLTYFQNEAQLEKSRLLSDRFSAERPKGSFSTLEIQRTEQGDSAMYLCASSLTTSGDQETQYFGPGTRLLVL.

The CDR3 loop is CASSLAGNVNEQFF. CDR3 nucleotide sequence: TGTGCCAGCAGCTTGGCTGGCAATGTCAATGAGCAGTTCTTC. The chain employs TRBV5-6 and TRBJ2-1; D is ambiguous. The germline gives CDR1 SGHDT, CDR2 YYEEEE. The CDR3 sequence is 14 residues long. Trimming removed 0 bases from V and 6 bases from J, with 10 bases in between.

This clonotype was seen ten or more times. CDR3 bases: TGCGCCAGCAGCCGACGTAATGGGGGGGACAATGAGCAGTTCTTC. It yields the protein CASSRRNGGDNEQFF. V and J are TRBV5-1 and TRBJ2-1; 7 nucleotides match TRBD2. The CDR3 has 15 amino acids. With 4 bases clipped from V and 5 bases from J, the junction kept 9 bases outside the gene matches. From germline, CDR1 is SGHRS and CDR2 YFSETQ.

The table lists this clonotype with a few counts. The rearrangement joins TRBV29-1 to TRBJ2-1, with TRBD1 matching 7 bases. V shed 7 bases and J 5 bases; nucleotides not matched to a gene: 11. The CDR3 has 14 residues. Germline values: CDR1 SQVTM, CDR2 ANQGSEA. Written as DNA, the CDR3 is TGCAGCGCTATCCGGGACAGCGCGGACAATGAGCAGTTCTTC. This sequence encodes CSAIRDSADNEQFF.

This chain joins TRBV5-1 and TRBJ2-6; D gene unclear. The CDR3 covers 14 residues. Germline lookup yields CDR1 SGHRS and CDR2 YFSETQ. V was shortened by 5 bases and J by 4 bases, with 10 bases between the two germline ends. CDR3 region: CASRLNFGANVLTF. The CDR3, as DNA: TGCGCCAGCAGGTTGAACTTCGGGGCCAACGTCCTGACTTTC.

This clonotype was counted at least ten times. CDR3 loop: CASSGIFGDAEQYF. CDR3 nucleotide sequence: TGTGCCAGCAGTGGGATCTTTGGGGACGCCGAGCAGTACTTC. This chain connects TRBV2 to TRBJ2-7; possibly TRBD1 or TRBD2 for D (5 bases each). The V gene's germline CDR1 is SNHLY and CDR2 FYNNEI. The V gene lost 4 bases and the J gene lost 6 bases, with 16 bases spanning the gap. The length of the CDR3 is 14 residues.

This clonotype was seen a handful of times. The chain combines TRBV7-2 with TRBJ1-5, with 7 bases that match TRBD1. V lost 3 bases to trimming and J lost 3 bases; unmatched junction nucleotides: 5. CDR1 and CDR2 from the germline V gene are SGHTA and FQGNSA. The CDR3 sequence is 15 residues long. The DNA for the CDR3 is TGTGCCAGCAGCTTTGACACAGGGGCCAATCAGCCCCAGCATTTT. Translation gives CASSFDTGANQPQHF.

The chain joins TRBV6-2 or TRBV6-3 to TRBJ1-2; no clear D gene. V was shortened by 0 bases and J by 1 base, with 9 bases between the two germline ends. The germline V gene encodes CDR1 MNHEY and CDR2 SVGEGT. There are 15 residues in the CDR3. DNA of the CDR3: TGTGCCAGCAGTTACTCCTTCCCGGGTAACTATGGCTACACCTTC. This sequence encodes CASSYSFPGNYGYTF.

This clonotype appeared many times. This rearrangement joins TRBV3-1 to TRBJ2-7; D remains ambiguous. The CDR3 is 17 amino acids. CDR1 and CDR2 from the germline V gene are LGHDT and YNNKEL (reference sequence). V lost 1 base to trimming and J lost 6 bases, with 22 bases between them. CDR3 coding DNA: TGTGCCAGCAGCCAAGGGGAACAGCGCCGGAGAAAAGGCGAGCAGTACTTC. This translates into CASSQGEQRRRKGEQYF.

This clonotype has a count of ten or more. This chain uses TRBV12-3 or TRBV12-4 with TRBJ2-1; the match to TRBD2 covers 12 bases. Germline trimming cut 1 base from V and 0 bases from J; bases unmatched to any gene: 10. There are 20 residues in the CDR3. The CDR3 loop is CASSLVVLAGGPSSYNEQFF. CDR3 nucleotide sequence: TGTGCCAGCAGTTTAGTCGTTCTAGCGGGAGGGCCCAGCTCCTACAATGAGCAGTTCTTC.

This clonotype was seen ten or more times. This chain connects TRBV7-2 to TRBJ2-3; 10 bases are shared with TRBD2. This CDR3 contains 17 residues. Germline V lookup: CDR1 SGHTA, CDR2 FQGNSA. V shed 5 bases and J 0 bases; nucleotides not matched to a gene: 8. CDR3 amino acids: CASSRVRLAGSTDTQYF. In nucleotides, the CDR3 is TGTGCCAGCAGCCGAGTCCGACTAGCGGGCAGCACAGATACGCAGTATTTT.

In this sample, this clonotype turned up a few times. The chain links TRBV30 to TRBJ1-1, with 9 nucleotides matching TRBD1. This CDR3 contains 15 residues. Trimming removed 5 bases from V and 2 bases from J; junction bases left unmatched: 9. CDR1 GTSNPN and CDR2 SVGIG come from the germline V gene (reference sequence). The CDR3: CAWDRDREVNTEAFF. The CDR3 DNA follows: TGTGCCTGGGATCGGGACAGGGAAGTCAACACTGAAGCTTTCTTT.

This chain joins TRBV5-6 and TRBJ1-2, with a tentative D call TRBD1 (6 bases). CDR3 length: 15 residues. CDR1 SGHDT and CDR2 YYEEEE come from the germline V gene. V lost 1 base and J 2 bases, leaving 12 bases between the germline ends. The CDR3 bases are TGTGCCAGCAGCTTGCCCCCGGGGGGCAACTATGGCTACACCTTC. Translation: CASSLPPGGNYGYTF. The full variable domain, rest sourced from reference TRBV5-6 and TRBJ1-2, is DAGVTQSPTHLIKTRGQQVTLRCSPKSGHDTVSWYQQALGQGPQFIFQYYEEEERQRGNFPDRFSGHQFPNYSSELNVNALLLGDSALYLCASSLPPGGNYGYTFGSGTRLTVV.

In its sample, this clonotype was seen a few times. The genes are TRBV19 and TRBJ1-2; TRBD1 might be the D (5 bases). V lost 2 bases and J 4 bases, leaving 8 bases between the germline ends. Germline loops: CDR1 LNHDA, CDR2 SQIVND (reference sequence). The CDR3 has 13 residues. Written as DNA, the CDR3 is TGTGCCAGTAGTATAACGGGACTCTATGGCTACACCTTC. It translates to CASSITGLYGYTF. The whole variable domain, filled in from reference TRBV19 and TRBJ1-2, reads DGGITQSPKYLFRKEGQNVTLSCEQNLNHDAMYWYRQDPGQGLRLIYYSQIVNDFQKGDIAEGYSVSREKKESFPLTVTSAQKNPTAFYLCASSITGLYGYTFGSGTRLTVV.